Listed here is a single T cell receptor beta chain. Per the study methods: The authors estimated nucleated cell counts from reference gene primer amplification. Profiling relied on immunoSEQ multiplex PCR, and the TCRdb table lists in-frame clones only, not all of them. D and trimming were read from the DNA, whereas the V and J calls and clone size are those reported in that table. The sample contains around 180,000 clones, roughly 82% of which appear only once. Participant-reported clinical history was the basis for cohort assignment. This sample is part of a study of blood T cell repertoires in COVID-19. V gave up 2 bases and J gave up 5 bases; unmatched junction bases: 6. The length of the CDR3 is 14 residues. Germline V gene data show CDR1 as SNHLY and CDR2 as FYNNEI.

The J gene is TRBJ2-7, the V gene TRBV2; TRBD2 matches 7 bases. The clonotype was recovered from a woman in her twenties or thirties who had recovered from COVID-19. The sequenced material came from PBMCs or T cells enriched from blood (not recorded which). The CDR3 nucleotides are TGTGCCAGCAGTGAACGAGCGGGACTAAACGAGCAGTACTTC. Translating it yields CASSERAGLNEQYF.